What follows describes a single TCR beta chain. Its antigen is currently not known. No per-base quality is available; no much larger clone lies one base away. The data were obtained in a study of cytomegalovirus exposure and HLA in healthy donors listed by TCRdb under 2017. Background for the entire study: In an earlier analysis of 450 to 750 of the donors, 250 to 350 Gb of sequence data and 100 million or so unique TCR beta sequences from about 190 million T cells were reported. HLA typing included class I and class II loci at four-digit resolution. In a later analysis, previously published TCR beta repertoires from 666 donors were re-analyzed and high-resolution HLA genotyping was added so that TCR occurrence patterns could be studied. The study aimed to test whether cataloging public T cell receptors could reveal signatures of past pathogen exposure. Rather than drawing on any new phenotypic data, the later analysis identified candidate immune exposures from TCR beta sequences and the way those sequences occurred across donors. Of the 300 to 500 genotyped donors, roughly 80% were placed in the genetic ancestry cluster associated with self-reported Caucasian donors. Besides the first cohort of roughly 640 subjects, a separate validation cohort made up of roughly 120 different subjects was used. Donor age, sex, ethnicity and CMV serostatus were collected together with the repertoire data. Every discovery cohort repertoire had been produced on one sequencing platform. Because of strong linkage in the cohort, roughly five DR-DQ haplotypes were treated as single units for association and clustering. On average, roughly 200,000 unique TCR beta nucleotide sequences were sequenced per donor among about 400 genotyped donors of the cohort, with roughly 19% of those sequences being non-productive. An early release covering over 500 HLA-typed donors comprised approximately 300 gigabases of sequencing data and approximately 80 million unique TCR sequences. The study profiled the T cell repertoires of under 850 subjects by immunosequencing and related them to cytomegalovirus serostatus. Typing coverage varied by locus: roughly 620-640 donors for A, B, C, DRB1 and DQB1; roughly 510 for DQA1; some 610 for DPA1; roughly 470 for DPB1. To predict cytomegalovirus infection status, the study brought together high-throughput TCR immunosequencing, statistical association of individual TCRs with disease status, and machine learning. An earlier analysis of fewer than 700 of the donors applied high-throughput TCR beta sequencing to assess whether each TCR beta V gene segment acted as functional or pseudogenic. A later genetic analysis used genome-wide SNP genotypes for about three fifths of the 666 donors, treating that subset as a discovery cohort.

Receptors were amplified or captured by the immunoSEQ multiplex PCR assay. The multiplex PCR relied on a mix of 60 forward primers for TCR Vbeta segments and 13 reverse primers for TCR Jbeta segments. A multiplex PCR assay on genomic DNA amplified the CDR3 region of rearranged TCR beta genes. The Illumina HiSeq System was used to sequence the amplified TCR beta libraries as 87-base-pair reads. Processing in the source paper ran as follows. A later analysis counted about 80 million unique TCR beta chains across the 650 to 800 repertoires, and around 12 million of these chains were shared by at least two donors. A nearest-neighbor algorithm error-corrected the raw reads and collapsed the reads into unique sequences, merging closely related sequences to remove PCR and sequencing errors. V, D and J gene segments were assigned by aligning CDR3 sequences to IMGT reference sequences. For a sequence to be retained, a match of at least six nucleotides was required to both a V gene segment and a J gene segment. A rearrangement counted as productive if the CDR3 had no stop codons and remained in frame with V and J, and every other rearrangement counted as non-productive. Following IMGT convention, CDR3 was defined as the stretch from the second conserved V-encoded cysteine up to the conserved J-encoded phenylalanine. The earlier analysis of some 580 of the donors excluded any sequence lacking an unambiguous match to a single V gene segment. In an earlier analysis of approximately 590 of the donors, a V segment was called functional when productive rearrangements were above 56.7%, and segregating when the standard deviation between donors exceeded 5%. A statistical classification framework was built to diagnose cytomegalovirus status from the catalog of TCR beta chain sequences. V and J gene assignment, in a later analysis, came from comparing TCR nucleotide sequences with IMGT/GENE-DB human TR gene sequences. The TCRdist pipeline was used in a later analysis to assign CDR3 sequences and most-parsimonious VDJ recombination scenarios. In a later analysis, each TCR beta chain was defined by its CDR3 amino acid sequence together with its V-gene family, and reads without a unique V-gene family were excluded. In a later analysis, around 600 highly shared, low-generation-probability nucleotide sequences were removed to address suspected cross-contamination and a sequencing artifact. For each public chain, a later analysis derived a clonal expansion index from normalized ranks of inferred template counts within each repertoire. In a later analysis, generation probabilities were computed using a VDJ recombination model fitted to out-of-frame rearrangements, and the results were checked against IGoR. In a later analysis, hypergeometric tests were used to score TCR-TCR, TCR-HLA and TCR-CMV co-occurrence, with a repertoire-size bias correction applied to TCR pairs. To estimate false discovery rates, a later analysis permuted the HLA or CMV assignments 20 times. In a later analysis, co-occurring TCRs were grouped using DBSCAN, with TCRdist sequence similarity added in when clustering inside HLA-allele-positive subsets. Repertoires with fewer than 30,000 or more than 120,000 public chains were left out of co-occurrence clustering, as were a handful of repertoires with anomalous nucleotide sharing. The clones in this table, taken by TCRdb from immuneACCESS, are in-frame only. Not every clone is retained; where verified, under half of the shortfall comes from an unresolved V gene, and the cause of the rest is unknown. That table supplies the V and J calls and clone size; D and trimming were determined from the DNA. This sample gives fewer than 85,000 clones in total; 84% of them show up just once. The biggest ten clones account for around 18% of the sample.

The paper's findings and limits, for the study overall: Correlated functional status among segregating V segments might reflect linkage disequilibrium, but an unknown experimental factor could not be ruled out. In vitro tests confirmed that three of the cytomegalovirus-associated TCR beta chains recognize cytomegalovirus antigens. The only immune exposure information available for the cohort was CMV serostatus. A further reported finding was that TCR beta sequences accurately predicted the HLA-A and HLA-B alleles for most subjects in the first cohort. In a later analysis, TCR association rates were found to vary across HLA loci, with the most associated TCRs seen for DRB1 alleles and the fewest for HLA-C alleles. In the study, around 150 TCR beta chains were listed as associated with cytomegalovirus. In a later analysis, over 15,000 TCR beta sequences were associated with specific HLA alleles at a false discovery rate of 0.05. When HLA alleles, especially DR and DQ, strongly co-occurred, attributing TCR associations to individual alleles was difficult. It was suggested by the authors that the approach could potentially be generalized to other disease states and immunological phenotypes. Roughly 15 rarely observed V segments, including chromosome 9 orphons, were excluded from the earlier analysis of approximately 500 of the donors because counts were too low. HLA typing was unavailable for some donors at each locus, so association tests used only the typed subset. According to a later genetic analysis, donors in an Asian-associated ancestry cluster had fewer N-insertions in productive TCRs than the approximately 650-donor mean. Broadly in line with IMGT annotations, most TCR beta V segments showed up in productive rearrangements about 87% or about 30% of the time in an earlier analysis of several hundred of the donors. An association between a missense DCLRE1C variant and V-gene and J-gene trimming of TCR beta chains was found in a later genetic analysis and replicated in an independent cohort. A later analysis found that HLA-associated TCR beta chains were more clonally expanded and had lower generation probabilities than equally common non-associated chains. According to a later analysis, parvovirus B19, influenza, CMV and Epstein-Barr virus appeared linked to several top co-occurrence clusters. According to a later analysis, most CMV-associated TCR beta chains appeared to be HLA-restricted, and the HLA associations seemed to be driven largely by CMV exposure. The sequencing pipeline was judged likely to have produced a cluster of highly shared sequence variants as a technical artifact. Most TCR sequences were observed very rarely across donors, whereas some public TCRs were present in many individuals. The cohort was sequenced for TCR beta chains only, and without alpha or paired-chain data the features that could be detected were limited. In both the original and validation cohorts, the classifier was reported to diagnose cytomegalovirus status with high specificity and sensitivity. Because the 87-base-pair reads could not distinguish some IMGT-functional V segments, including TRBV6-2 and TRBV6-3, those segments were excluded. Sequencing depth was assumed to be roughly uniform across donors in the presence/absence analyses, though that assumption may not hold.

The cohort was made up of approximately 700 healthy bone marrow donors. Cohort members were all nominally healthy when sampled, although unrecorded immune exposures were likely present. The donor tested CMV seropositive, placing the donor among the 310 or so seropositive members of the cohort. A peripheral blood sample was collected from each donor, and TCR beta sequencing was performed on peripheral blood mononuclear cells. The Qiagen DNeasy Blood Extraction Kit was used to extract genomic DNA from the blood cell samples. V loses 4 bases of germline sequence and J loses 3 bases, and the interval between the two ends is 7 bases. Its CDR3 holds 13 amino acids, cysteine through phenylalanine. Only the CDR3 region is kept as DNA, spanning 39 bases read in frame from base 1. The germline V gene supplies CDR1 SGDLS and CDR2 YYNGEE.

The V gene is TRBV9 and the J gene is TRBJ2-2; the D gene is unclear. The specimen sequenced was PBMCs. This clonotype originated in a man aged 65-85 years in good health and CMV-seropositive. The CDR3 in this case is CASSPRYTGELFF. The sequenced DNA: TGTGCCAGCAGCCCGAGATACACCGGGGAGCTGTTTTTT.